The 31 T cell receptor beta chains below were found in one sample sequenced in a study of cytomegalovirus exposure and HLA in healthy donors. The PCR ran on 60 Vbeta and 13 Jbeta primers. Sequencing was performed with immunoSEQ multiplex PCR; in TCRdb, only in-frame clones are kept and a portion is missing. The table has over 150,000 clones, 80% to 90% seen once. Input material: PBMCs. Source of these receptors: a woman between 45 and 65 years old in good health and CMV-seronegative.

V and J are TRBV13 and TRBJ2-7; weak D call: TRBD2 (6 bases). The V and J ends lost 6 bases and 4 bases respectively, with 13 bases between them. CDR1 and CDR2 (germline): PRHDT, FYEKMQ (reference sequence). The CDR3 is made up of 13 amino acids. Written as DNA, the CDR3 is TGTGCCAGCAGTTTTAGCGGTAAATACGAGCAGTACTTC. Protein product: CASSFSGKYEQYF.

V is TRBV27 and J is TRBJ1-1; no clear D gene. This CDR3 comprises 15 residues. The V end was cut by 2 bases, the J end by 7 bases, with 17 bases between. CDR1 is MNHEY, CDR2 SMNVEV, per germline (reference sequence). CDR3 in DNA: TGTGCCAGCAGTTTAGCGGCCGGGAACCTTTTTGAAGCTTTCTTT. This encodes CASSLAAGNLFEAFF.

The chain employs TRBV7-9 and TRBJ2-1; tentative D call: TRBD2 (7 bases). Trimming pared 8 bases from V and 2 bases from J, leaving 16 bases between. From germline, CDR1 is SEHNR and CDR2 FQNEAQ (reference sequence). CDR3 length equals 15 residues. The CDR3 nucleotides read TGTGCCAGCCGGGGTGGGGGGGGCCCCTACAATGAGCAGTTCTTC. This translates into CASRGGGGPYNEQFF.

The genes are TRBV28 and TRBJ2-7; tentative D call: TRBD2 (5 bases). The V end lost 6 bases, the J end lost 6 bases, and 21 bases lay between the germline ends. Germline V lookup: CDR1 MDHEN, CDR2 SYDVKM. The CDR3 spans 15 residues. CDR3 in amino acids: CASRNYEGELGEQYF. CDR3 sequence (DNA): TGTGCCAGCAGAAACTATGAGGGAGAGCTGGGCGAGCAGTACTTC. Full variable domain (outside the CDR3, taken from reference TRBV28 and TRBJ2-7): DVKVTQSSRYLVKRTGEKVFLECVQDMDHENMFWYRQDPGLGLRLIYFSYDVKMKEKGDIPEGYSVSREKKERFSLILESASTNQTSMYLCASRNYEGELGEQYFGPGTRLTVT.

The rearrangement links TRBV4-3 to TRBJ1-4; 8 bases align to TRBD1. This CDR3 spans 16 amino acids. CDR1 and CDR2 (germline): LGHNA, YSLEER. The V and J ends lost 0 bases and 8 bases, in that order; junction bases with no gene match: 8. The CDR3 nucleotides are TGCGCCAGCAGCCAAGATGGACAGGGATTAGGGGAAAAACTGTTTTTT. This sequence encodes CASSQDGQGLGEKLFF.

This chain uses TRBV27 with TRBJ2-7, with 9 bases fitting TRBD1. The CDR3 covers 14 residues. Germline loops: CDR1 MNHEY, CDR2 SMNVEV (reference sequence). V was pared by 6 bases and J by 7 bases, with 10 bases of the junction left unmatched. In DNA form, the CDR3 reads TGTGCCAGCAGGGCCGTACAGGGGGCGTTTGAGCAGTACTTC. This gives the protein CASRAVQGAFEQYF.

The chain recombines TRBV6-4 with TRBJ1-5; tentative D call: TRBD1 (5 bases). Germline V gene lookup returns CDR1 MRHNA and CDR2 SNTAGT. The V and J ends lost 8 bases and 5 bases respectively, with 13 bases between them. CDR3 length: 13 amino acids. This CDR3 reads CASARQTDQPQHF. CDR3 DNA: TGTGCCAGCGCTAGACAGACCGATCAGCCCCAGCATTTT.

This clone was counted only a few times. The chain links TRBV7-8 to TRBJ2-1; the match to TRBD1 covers 7 bases. V was clipped by 5 bases and J by 3 bases; unmatched bases: 7. The CDR3 totals 15 residues. Per the germline V gene, CDR1 is SGHVS and CDR2 is FQNEAQ. The CDR3 spells CASSLRQGVYNEQFF. The DNA of the CDR3 is TGTGCCAGCAGCCTTCGACAGGGCGTCTACAATGAGCAGTTCTTC.

V and J are TRBV5-6 and TRBJ2-2; no reliable D call. This CDR3 comprises 13 residues. Germline CDR1 reads SGHDT; CDR2 reads YYEEEE. Trimming cost V 2 bases and J 4 bases, with 6 bases left between them. Written as DNA, the CDR3 is TGTGCCAGCAGCTTTGGCGGCACCGGGGAGCTGTTTTTT. It is translated as CASSFGGTGELFF.

The rearrangement joins TRBV6-5 to TRBJ2-3, with 8 bases fitting TRBD2. After removal of 6 bases from V and 0 bases from J, the junction contained 2 bases not matched to a gene. The V gene's germline CDR1 is MNHEY and CDR2 SVGAGI. This CDR3 is built from 14 residues. The CDR3 is CASRQRGSTDTQYF. CDR3 DNA: TGTGCCAGCAGGCAGCGGGGGAGCACAGATACGCAGTATTTT.

CDR3: CASSVGRETYEQYF. CDR3 bases: TGTGCCAGCAGCGTAGGCAGGGAAACCTACGAGCAGTACTTC. This chain joins TRBV9 and TRBJ2-7, with D perhaps TRBD1 (5 bases). Germline V lookup: CDR1 SGDLS, CDR2 YYNGEE. V was cut by 0 bases and J by 2 bases, with 9 bases left in between. The CDR3 is 14 residues long.

V gene TRBV4-1 combines with J gene TRBJ2-3, with 9 bases fitting TRBD1. Trimming removed 4 bases from V and 1 base from J; junction bases left unmatched: 3. CDR1 is MGHRA, CDR2 YSYEKL, per germline. CDR3 size: 15 residues. The CDR3 spells CASSPRDRGTDTQYF. The DNA of the CDR3 is TGCGCCAGCAGCCCCCGGGACAGGGGCACAGATACGCAGTATTTT.

The count of this clone is one. The chain couples TRBV15 to TRBJ1-3; D unclear. Trimming took 5 bases from V and 9 from J, leaving 5 bases between them. The CDR3 runs to 10 residues. Germline lookup yields CDR1 LNHNV and CDR2 YYDKDF (reference sequence). The CDR3, as DNA: TGTGCCACCAGCGATAGCACCATATATTTT. Translating it yields CATSDSTIYF.

The rearrangement joins TRBV25-1 to TRBJ2-1, with 13 bases aligning to TRBD2. The length of the CDR3 is 16 residues. With 3 bases clipped from V and 9 bases from J, the junction kept 8 bases outside the gene matches. Germline values: CDR1 MGHDK, CDR2 SYGVNS. The CDR3 DNA follows: TGTGCCAGCAGTGACCAGGGACTAGCGGGGATGGGTGAGCAGTTCTTC. It translates to CASSDQGLAGMGEQFF.

In this sample, this clone turned up a few times. The J gene is TRBJ1-3, the V gene TRBV19; a possible D gene is TRBD1 (6 bases). The V gene's germline CDR1 is LNHDA and CDR2 SQIVND (reference sequence). This CDR3 has 14 amino acids. The V gene lost 4 bases and the J gene lost 3 bases, with 10 bases spanning the gap. The CDR3 DNA sequence: TGTGCCAGTAGTACACAGGGCCTTGGAAACACCATATATTTT. As protein: CASSTQGLGNTIYF.

This chain links TRBV4-2 with TRBJ1-2; D gene ambiguous. The CDR3 is made up of 13 amino acids. Deletions cut 2 bases from V and 2 bases from J, with 6 bases between. Per germline, CDR1 LGHNA and CDR2 YNFKEQ. The CDR3 here is CASSQSENYGYTF. The DNA of the CDR3 is TGTGCCAGCAGCCAATCAGAAAACTATGGCTACACCTTC.

CDR3 protein: CASRGQAGANVLTF. The CDR3 DNA follows: TGTGCCAGCAGGGGACAGGCTGGGGCCAACGTCCTGACTTTC. The V and J genes are TRBV28 and TRBJ2-6; 8 nucleotides agree with TRBD1. The CDR3 is 14 residues long. Germline-derived CDR1 and CDR2 are MDHEN and SYDVKM. V shed 6 bases and J 2 bases; nucleotides not matched to a gene: 0. Full variable domain (remainder filled in from reference TRBV28 and TRBJ2-6): DVKVTQSSRYLVKRTGEKVFLECVQDMDHENMFWYRQDPGLGLRLIYFSYDVKMKEKGDIPEGYSVSREKKERFSLILESASTNQTSMYLCASRGQAGANVLTFGAGSRLTVL.

This chain joins TRBV28 and TRBJ1-2; D is uncertain. Germline values: CDR1 MDHEN, CDR2 SYDVKM. There are 11 residues in the CDR3. Here the CDR3 DNA reads TGTTCAACACTCGGGAACTATGGCTACACCTTC. It specifies CSTLGNYGYTF.

J is TRBJ1-4 and V is TRBV19, with TRBD1 matching over 7 bases. CDR1 and CDR2 from the germline V gene are LNHDA and SQIVND (reference sequence). V was pared by 7 bases and J by 0 bases, with 11 bases of the junction left unmatched. The CDR3 has 17 amino acids. This CDR3 is CASNRDSTTATNEKLFF. The CDR3 DNA reads TGTGCCAGTAATCGGGACAGTACGACTGCAACTAATGAAAAACTGTTTTTT.

The sample holds one count of this clone. The J gene is TRBJ1-1, the V gene TRBV19; the match to TRBD1 covers 7 bases. Germline V gene data show CDR1 as LNHDA and CDR2 as SQIVND (reference sequence). J gave up 4 bases and V 6 bases, and 5 bases lay outside the gene matches. CDR3 length: 13 residues. The CDR3 loop reads CASSQTGSTEAFF. The DNA of the CDR3 is TGTGCCAGTAGCCAGACAGGGTCCACTGAAGCTTTCTTT.

This chain links TRBV7-2 with TRBJ1-2; D is unresolved. Per the germline V gene, CDR1 is SGHTA and CDR2 is FQGNSA. This CDR3 is 14 amino acids long. The V end was cut by 4 bases, the J end by 2 bases, with 11 bases between. This CDR3 is CASSSHPGNYGYTF. The CDR3 nucleotides are TGTGCCAGCAGCTCACATCCGGGGAACTATGGCTACACCTTC.

This CDR3 reads CASSYGVDRLGSPLHF. CDR3 DNA: TGTGCCAGCAGTTATGGGGTCGACAGGTTGGGTTCACCCCTCCACTTT. This sequence joins TRBV6-5 and TRBJ1-6; tentatively, D is TRBD1 (6 bases). V was pared by 3 bases and J by 9 bases, with 18 bases between. This CDR3 spans 16 amino acids. Germline V gives CDR1 MNHEY, CDR2 SVGAGI.

DNA for the CDR3: TGTGCCAGCAGTGATCAAAGGGGTTCACCCCTCCACTTT. This encodes CASSDQRGSPLHF. This chain connects TRBV2 to TRBJ1-6, with a possible D match to TRBD1 (5 bases). CDR3 length equals 13 residues. V was clipped by 3 bases and J by 9 bases, with 9 bases between them. Germline CDR1 and CDR2: SNHLY and FYNNEI.

V gene TRBV6-5 combines with J gene TRBJ1-1, with D maybe TRBD1 (5 bases). Trimming stripped 7 bases from V and 4 bases from J, with 13 bases between. The CDR3 consists of 13 residues. The V gene's germline CDR1 is MNHEY and CDR2 SVGAGI. The CDR3 region has the DNA TGTGCCAGCACCTCCGAAAGGGGCACTGAAGCTTTCTTT. It codes for CASTSERGTEAFF.

The rearrangement uses TRBV5-1 and TRBJ1-2; 7 nucleotides line up with TRBD1. Germline CDR1 SGHRS, CDR2 YFSETQ. The CDR3 covers 13 residues. Trimming at V came to 7 bases and at J to 3 bases, leaving 6 bases not matched to a gene. The CDR3 region is CASHTGTDYGYTF. CDR3 nucleotides: TGCGCCAGCCATACCGGGACAGACTATGGCTACACCTTC.

The genes are TRBV19 and TRBJ1-1; maybe TRBD1 (5 bases). This CDR3 contains 15 residues. The germline V and J ends were trimmed by 1 base and 4 bases, with 13 bases remaining between them. Per the germline V gene, CDR1 is LNHDA and CDR2 is SQIVND (reference sequence). CDR3 residues: CASSIGGRVITEAFF. CDR3 DNA: TGTGCCAGTAGTATAGGTGGCAGGGTAATCACTGAAGCTTTCTTT.

DNA of the CDR3: TGTGCCAGCAGTCGGAACACTGAAGCTTTCTTT. It codes for CASSRNTEAFF. The chain carries TRBV7-2 and TRBJ1-1, with D unclear. The CDR3 has 11 amino acids. Deletions cut 6 bases from V and 1 base from J, with 3 bases between. Per germline, CDR1 SGHTA and CDR2 FQGNSA.

Comment on this clone: The same CDR3 can be traced to other DNA sequences in this sample. V gene TRBV6-1 combines with J gene TRBJ2-1; 8 bases fit TRBD1. The CDR3 has 15 residues. The germline gives CDR1 MNHNS, CDR2 SASEGT. The V segment lost 4 bases and the J segment 3 bases; nucleotides outside the gene matches: 5. The CDR3 sequence is CASSASGGSYNEQFF. Written as DNA, the CDR3 is TGTGCCAGCAGTGCGTCAGGGGGCAGCTACAATGAGCAGTTCTTC.

The V gene is TRBV7-9, the J gene TRBJ1-4, with a tentative D call TRBD1 (5 bases). The CDR3 is 14 amino acids. V was shortened by 0 bases and J by 6 bases, with 8 bases between the two germline ends. Germline CDR1 and CDR2: SEHNR and FQNEAQ (reference sequence). CDR3 in amino acids: CASSLAGGDEKLFF. DNA for the CDR3: TGTGCCAGCAGCTTAGCGGGGGGAGATGAAAAACTGTTTTTT.

This chain connects TRBV9 to TRBJ2-3; D is ambiguous. CDR1 is SGDLS and CDR2 is YYNGEE in the germline V gene. There are 12 residues in the CDR3. Trimming took off 3 bases at V and 3 bases at J, with 5 bases between the two ends. CDR3 bases: TGTGCCAGCAGCGCTAATACAGATACGCAGTATTTT. Translation: CASSANTDTQYF.

This clone is a singleton in its sample. The J gene is TRBJ1-3, the V gene TRBV2; D is possibly TRBD1 (5 bases). Germline V gives CDR1 SNHLY, CDR2 FYNNEI. This CDR3 region has 12 residues. V was shortened by 7 bases and J by 3 bases, with 7 bases between the two germline ends. The CDR3 region is CASTGNGNTIYF. The CDR3 DNA follows: TGTGCCAGCACAGGGAATGGAAACACCATATATTTT.